Each of the 9 T cell receptor beta chains below was sequenced from the same sample in a study of cytomegalovirus exposure and HLA in healthy donors. Profiled with immunoSEQ multiplex PCR; TCRdb holds only in-frame clones, not every one. The data contain about 160,000 clones, approximately 89% of them singletons. The sequenced sample was PBMCs. The receptors were gathered from a man in his late teens or twenties in good health and CMV-seropositive.

The CDR3: CASSFYGPFEQYF. In DNA, the CDR3 is TGTGCCAGCAGCTTTTATGGGCCGTTCGAGCAGTACTTC. This rearrangement joins TRBV5-4 to TRBJ2-7; D is unresolved. Germline V CDR1 and CDR2: SGHNT, YYREEE (reference sequence). V was shortened by 2 bases and J by 6 bases, with 12 bases between the two germline ends. There are 13 residues in the CDR3.

This chain uses TRBV5-8 with TRBJ2-7, with TRBD2 identical over 8 bases. Germline-derived CDR1 and CDR2 are SGHTS and YDEGEE. V was clipped by 4 bases and J by 0 bases; unmatched bases: 6. The CDR3 length is 15 residues. CDR3 sequence: CASSPWTSTSYEQYF. CDR3 nucleotides: TGTGCCAGCAGCCCTTGGACTAGCACCTCCTACGAGCAGTACTTC.

This clone has just a few counts. The chain combines TRBV7-6 with TRBJ1-5; D unclear. Germline-derived CDR1 and CDR2 are SGHVS and FNYEAQ. With 5 bases removed from V and 0 bases from J, the gap between germline ends came to 5 bases. This CDR3 comprises 13 residues. This chain's CDR3 is CASSVHSNQPQHF. The CDR3 nucleotides are TGTGCCAGCAGCGTTCATAGCAATCAGCCCCAGCATTTT.

The chain recombines TRBV6-5 with TRBJ2-3; 8 bases fit TRBD2. The junction had 5 bases not matched to a gene; V was cut back by 0 bases and J by 6 bases. The germline gives CDR1 MNHEY, CDR2 SVGAGI. This CDR3 spans 15 amino acids. In DNA, the CDR3 is TGTGCCAGCAGTTACTCGACTGGCGGGAGGGATACGCAGTATTTT. Amino acids: CASSYSTGGRDTQYF.

This chain uses TRBV6-1 with TRBJ2-6, with no clear D. The CDR3 length is 15 residues. Trimming stripped 7 bases from V and 0 bases from J, with 10 bases between. Germline CDR1 MNHNS, CDR2 SASEGT. CDR3 in amino acids: CASTLYSSGANVLTF. Here the CDR3 DNA reads TGTGCCAGCACCCTATACAGCTCTGGGGCCAACGTCCTGACTTTC.

The chain is built from TRBV5-1 and TRBJ2-1; 9 bases line up with TRBD1. Germline loops: CDR1 SGHRS, CDR2 YFSETQ. This CDR3 contains 13 residues. Trimming removed 3 bases from V and 7 bases from J; junction bases left unmatched: 2. DNA for the CDR3: TGCGCCAGCAGCTATGACAGGGGGAATGAGCAGTTCTTC. Amino acid sequence: CASSYDRGNEQFF.

The V gene is TRBV10-3, the J gene TRBJ1-2, with a weak D call TRBD1 (6 bases). V lost 9 bases to trimming and J lost 0 bases, with 11 bases between them. The CDR3 contains 13 residues. Germline CDR1 and CDR2: ENHRY and SYGVKD. The CDR3 spells CAMGQTANYGYTF. The DNA of the CDR3 is TGTGCCATGGGACAAACAGCTAACTATGGCTACACCTTC.

The rearrangement links TRBV19 to TRBJ2-1; maybe TRBD1 (5 bases). This CDR3 has 16 residues. Germline loops: CDR1 LNHDA, CDR2 SQIVND (reference sequence). V was pared by 4 bases and J by 1 base, with 14 bases between. The CDR3 DNA reads TGTGCCAGTAGTACCGACAGCGTTCTTTCCTACAATGAGCAGTTCTTC. Its protein is CASSTDSVLSYNEQFF.

The genes are TRBV7-9 and TRBJ2-1; TRBD2 agrees at 12 bases. J was trimmed by 7 bases and V by 3 bases; bases with no gene match: 7. The CDR3 contains 16 residues. The V gene's germline CDR1 is SEHNR and CDR2 FQNEAQ (reference sequence). CDR3 sequence reads: CASSLTSGSTVNEQFF. In DNA form, the CDR3 reads TGTGCCAGCAGCTTGACTAGCGGGAGCACTGTGAATGAGCAGTTCTTC.